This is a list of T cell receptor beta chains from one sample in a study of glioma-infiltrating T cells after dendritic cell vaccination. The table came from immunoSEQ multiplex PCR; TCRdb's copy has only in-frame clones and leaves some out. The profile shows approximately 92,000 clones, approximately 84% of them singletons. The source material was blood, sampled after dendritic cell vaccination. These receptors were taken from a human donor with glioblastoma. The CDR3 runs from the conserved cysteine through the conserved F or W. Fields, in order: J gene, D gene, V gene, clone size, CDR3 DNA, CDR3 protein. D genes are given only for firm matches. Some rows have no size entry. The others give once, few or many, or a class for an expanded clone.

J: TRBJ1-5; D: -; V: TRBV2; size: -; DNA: TGTGCCAGCAGTCAACAGGGTTATAGCAATCAGCCCCAGCATTTT; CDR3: CASSQQGYSNQPQHF
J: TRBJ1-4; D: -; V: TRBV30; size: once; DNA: TGTGCCTGGAGTGTACCGCTTACAATAACAACTAATGAAAAACTGTTTTTT; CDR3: CAWSVPLTITTNEKLFF
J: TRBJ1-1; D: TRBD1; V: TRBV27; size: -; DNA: TGTGCCAGCAGCCCAGGGGGATGGACTGAAGCTTTCTTT; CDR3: CASSPGGWTEAFF
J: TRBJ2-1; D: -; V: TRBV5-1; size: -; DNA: TGCGCCAGCAGCTTGTTTGGGGCCGGGAATGAGCAGTTCTTC; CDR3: CASSLFGAGNEQFF
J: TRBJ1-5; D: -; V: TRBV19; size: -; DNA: TGTGCCAGTACTGGGGGGGACCTTTTTCGCAATCAGCCCCAGCATTTT; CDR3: CASTGGDLFRNQPQHF
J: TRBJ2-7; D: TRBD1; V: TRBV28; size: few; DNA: TGTGCCAGCAGTCCCAGGGGGACAGGGCGCTACGAGCAGTACTTC; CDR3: CASSPRGTGRYEQYF
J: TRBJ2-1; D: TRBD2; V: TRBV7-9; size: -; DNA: TGTGCCAGCAGCTTAGATATGTGGGAGGGCATCAATGAGCAGTTCTTC; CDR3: CASSLDMWEGINEQFF
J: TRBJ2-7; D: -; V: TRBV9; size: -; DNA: TGTGCCAGCAGCGTAGGTGGGGGGGAGCAGTACTTC; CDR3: CASSVGGGEQYF
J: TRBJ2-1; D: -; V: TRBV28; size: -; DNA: TGTGCCAGCAGTAGTGGTAGCTCCTACAATGAGCAGTTCTTC; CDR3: CASSSGSSYNEQFF
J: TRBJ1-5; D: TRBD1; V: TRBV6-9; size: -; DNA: TGTGCCAGCAGTCTGACAGGGACTCTGAATCAGCCCCAGCATTTT; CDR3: CASSLTGTLNQPQHF
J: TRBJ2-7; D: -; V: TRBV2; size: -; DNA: TGTGCCAGCAGCCCCCCTACAGGGTTTAATGACGAGCAGTACTTC; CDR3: CASSPPTGFNDEQYF
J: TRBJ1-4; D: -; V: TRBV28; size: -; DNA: TGTGCCAGCACGGGCTCGGGGGGGCTGGGGGAAAAACTGTTTTTT; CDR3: CASTGSGGLGEKLFF
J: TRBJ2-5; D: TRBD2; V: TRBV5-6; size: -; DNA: TGTGCCAGCAGCTTGGAGGGCGGGGGGGCCCGGGAGACCCAGTACTTC; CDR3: CASSLEGGGARETQYF
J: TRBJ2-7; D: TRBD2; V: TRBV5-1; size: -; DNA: TGCGCCAGCAGCCCCGGGACTAGCGGGCGCTCCTACGAGCAGTACTTC; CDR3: CASSPGTSGRSYEQYF
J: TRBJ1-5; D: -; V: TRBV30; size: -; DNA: TGTGCCTGGAGTGTGTCAGGGAATCAGCCCCAGCATTTT; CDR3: CAWSVSGNQPQHF
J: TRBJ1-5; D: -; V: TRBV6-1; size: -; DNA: TGTGCCAGCAAGGGGGATACGGCGAGCAATCAGCCCCAGCATTTT; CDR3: CASKGDTASNQPQHF
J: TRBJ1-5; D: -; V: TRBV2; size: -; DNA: TGTGCCAGCAGTACCAACAGAATTAATCAGCCCCAGCATTTT; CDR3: CASSTNRINQPQHF
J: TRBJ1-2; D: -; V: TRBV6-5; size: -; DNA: TGTGCCAGCACCTCCGGGAGGGTAGGCTACACCTTC; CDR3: CASTSGRVGYTF
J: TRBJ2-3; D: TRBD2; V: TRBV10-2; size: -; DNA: TGCGCCAGCAGTGCAGTGGGGGGGGGAACAGATACGCAGTATTTT; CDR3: CASSAVGGGTDTQYF
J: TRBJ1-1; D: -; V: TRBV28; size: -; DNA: -; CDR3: CASSFGEGRAFF
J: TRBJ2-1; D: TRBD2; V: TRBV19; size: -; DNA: TGTGCCAGTAGTATTGGGAGGGCCTCCTACAATGAGCAGTTCTTC; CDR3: CASSIGRASYNEQFF
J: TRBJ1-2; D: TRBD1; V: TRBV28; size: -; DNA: TGTGCCACCTACTTGCCACCAGACAGGGGTGGAGGCTACACCTTC; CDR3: CATYLPPDRGGGYTF
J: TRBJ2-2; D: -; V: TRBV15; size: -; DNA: TGTGCCACCAGCAGAGGAGGGACGAACACCGGGGAGCTGTTTTTT; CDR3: CATSRGGTNTGELFF
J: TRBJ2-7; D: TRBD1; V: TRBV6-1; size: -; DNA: TGTGCCAGCAGTGAAATGGGCGTGGCAGGGGGCGAGCAGTACTTC; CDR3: CASSEMGVAGGEQYF
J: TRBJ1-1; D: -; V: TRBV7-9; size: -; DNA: TGTGCCAGCAGCTCCTCTGAAGCTTTCTTT; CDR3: CASSSSEAFF
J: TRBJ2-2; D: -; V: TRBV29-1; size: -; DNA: TGCAGCGTTGCCGCCAGGGTGAACACCGGGGAGCTGTTTTTT; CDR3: CSVAARVNTGELFF
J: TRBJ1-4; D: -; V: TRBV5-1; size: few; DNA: TGCGCCAGCAGCTTACCCGGTGAAAAACTGTTTTTT; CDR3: CASSLPGEKLFF
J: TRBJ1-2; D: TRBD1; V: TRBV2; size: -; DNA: TGTGCCAGCAGTATGGACAGGGCTAACTATGGCTACACCTTC; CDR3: CASSMDRANYGYTF
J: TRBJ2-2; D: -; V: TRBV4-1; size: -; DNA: TGCGCCAGCAGCCTATTCGCCGGCACGGCAGGCACCGGGGAGCTGTTTTTT; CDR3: CASSLFAGTAGTGELFF
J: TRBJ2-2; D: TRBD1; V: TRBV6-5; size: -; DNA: TGTGCCAGCAGGGACAGGGGTGGAAGGGAGGAGCTGTTTTTT; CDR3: CASRDRGGREELFF